The 5 T cell receptor beta chains in this list originate from one sample, sequenced in a study of CD8 T cell repertoires and HIV-1 epitope variants. Produced via immunoSEQ multiplex PCR; TCRdb's table is partial and in-frame only. The sample contains under 4,000 clones, roughly 60% of which appear only once. For these TCRs, the target antigens are not known. The sample consisted of cultured CD8+ T cells derived from PBMCs. Receptor source: a male donor with HIV.

The chain carries TRBV27 and TRBJ2-1; 12 nucleotides align to TRBD2. This CDR3 comprises 14 residues. CDR1 MNHEY and CDR2 SMNVEV come from the germline V gene (reference sequence). The V gene end was trimmed by 3 bases and the J gene end by 9 bases; junction bases not matched to a gene: 3. The CDR3 DNA sequence: TGTGCCAGCAGTTTGCTAGCGGGGGGGAGTGAGCAGTTCTTC. As protein: CASSLLAGGSEQFF.

For the CDR3, the DNA is TGTGCCAGCAGCGATCACAATCAGCCCCAGCATTTT. It encodes CASSDHNQPQHF. The rearrangement links TRBV5-4 to TRBJ1-5; D is unresolved. The V end lost 4 bases, the J end lost 3 bases, and 5 bases lay between the germline ends. Germline V gives CDR1 SGHNT, CDR2 YYREEE (reference sequence). This CDR3 region has 12 residues.

The CDR3 loop is CASSYSAASSYNEQFF. CDR3 nucleotides: TGTGCCAGCAGTTACTCAGCGGCCAGCTCCTACAATGAGCAGTTCTTC. This chain connects TRBV6-5 to TRBJ2-1; D perhaps matches TRBD2 (5 bases). The V gene lost 0 bases and the J gene lost 0 bases, with 9 bases spanning the gap. This CDR3 has 16 residues. CDR1 MNHEY and CDR2 SVGAGI come from the germline V gene.

V is TRBV9 and J is TRBJ2-7; tentatively, D is TRBD2 (5 bases). Germline loops: CDR1 SGDLS, CDR2 YYNGEE. The CDR3 runs 14 residues. V lost 4 bases and J lost 5, with 16 bases in between. CDR3 region: CASSPRKSSDEQYF. CDR3 nucleotide sequence: TGTGCCAGCAGCCCCCGGAAGAGTAGCGACGAGCAGTACTTC.

This chain links TRBV25-1 with TRBJ2-1; D uncertain. The CDR3 loop spans 13 amino acids. Per germline, CDR1 MGHDK and CDR2 SYGVNS. Trimming removed 1 base from V and 9 bases from J, with 10 bases in between. The CDR3 sequence is CASSEFSKREQFF. CDR3 in DNA: TGTGCCAGCAGTGAATTCTCCAAGCGTGAGCAGTTCTTC.